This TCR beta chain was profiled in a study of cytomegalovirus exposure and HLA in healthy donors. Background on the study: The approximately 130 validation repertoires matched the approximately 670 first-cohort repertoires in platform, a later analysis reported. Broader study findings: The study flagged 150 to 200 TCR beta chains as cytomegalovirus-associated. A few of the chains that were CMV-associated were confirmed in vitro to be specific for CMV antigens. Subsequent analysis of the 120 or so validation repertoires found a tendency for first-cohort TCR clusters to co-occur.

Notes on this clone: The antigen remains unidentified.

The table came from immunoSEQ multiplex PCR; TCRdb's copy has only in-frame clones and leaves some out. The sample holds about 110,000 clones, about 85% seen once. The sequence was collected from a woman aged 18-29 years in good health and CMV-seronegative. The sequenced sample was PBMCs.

CDR3 loop: CASSSSPGQGLFETQYF. The CDR3 bases are TGTGCCAGCAGTTCCTCTCCGGGACAGGGGCTTTTCGAGACCCAGTACTTC. V is TRBV27 and J is TRBJ2-5, with TRBD1 matching 10 bases. J was trimmed by 5 bases and V by 4 bases; bases with no gene match: 13. Germline V gives CDR1 MNHEY, CDR2 SMNVEV (reference sequence). This CDR3 is built from 17 residues.